This T cell receptor beta chain was identified during a study of T-cell reconstitution after alpha-beta-depleted transplantation in children. Remarks on this clonotype: Antigen specificity is unknown.

Unique molecular identifiers were incorporated when the TCRbeta library was constructed. TCRdb ran MiXCR on the PCR reads and lists one entry per CDR3 protein. The sample includes roughly 490,000 distinct CDR3 sequences, over 9.5% of them seen just once. General study points: The origin of high day-60 TCRbeta diversity in some patients lay in surviving recipient T cells and thymic progenitors. By about two months after transplant, alpha-beta T cells reportedly arose from several hundred graft clones that had expanded. The main origin of T-cell counts and diversity one year after transplant was newly produced T cells.

The origin of this receptor is a female patient aged 2-10 years who had a stem cell transplant for aplastic anemia, so the T cells may come from the graft donor. The source was PBMCs, mostly from graft donor cells, collected 180 days after TCRalphabeta/CD19-depleted stem cell transplant.

In DNA, the CDR3 is TGCGCCAGCAGCTTGGTCCCGAGCAACCTCGACTATGGCTACACCTTC. Translated, it gives CASSLVPSNLDYGYTF. The V gene is TRBV5-1, the J gene TRBJ1-2; D is ambiguous. The CDR3 sequence is 16 residues long. The germline V gene encodes CDR1 SGHRS and CDR2 YFSETQ. V lost 0 bases to trimming and J lost 3 bases, with 15 bases between them.